The 22 T cell receptor beta chains below were found in one sample sequenced in a study of preoperative IRX-2 immunotherapy in early breast cancer. TCRdb's copy holds only in-frame clones and misses some; the assay was immunoSEQ multiplex PCR. This sample has tens of thousands of clones, with around 96% found just once. Treatment indicated: preoperative locoregional IRX-2 cytokine immunotherapy. This sample was gathered from a patient treated with IRX-2 immunotherapy. The receptors come from a human donor with breast cancer.

V is TRBV6-6 and J is TRBJ2-2, with TRBD1 matching over 7 bases. The ends lost 6 bases at V and 0 bases at J; junction bases unmatched: 4. The germline gives CDR1 MNHNY, CDR2 SVGAGI (reference sequence). CDR3 length: 15 residues. CDR3 in amino acids: CASSKGGANTGELFF. CDR3 bases: TGTGCCAGCAGCAAAGGGGGCGCGAACACCGGGGAGCTGTTTTTT.

The chain recombines TRBV5-1 with TRBJ2-7, with D perhaps given as TRBD1 or TRBD2 (6 bases each). CDR1 is SGHRS and CDR2 is YFSETQ in the germline V gene. The CDR3 consists of 16 residues. V dropped 4 bases and J dropped 3 bases, with 20 bases sitting between them. The chain's CDR3 is CASSPISRGRGYEQYF. The CDR3 region has the DNA TGCGCCAGCAGCCCGATTTCACGGGGGCGAGGCTACGAGCAGTACTTC.

This chain uses TRBV27 with TRBJ2-1; 8 bases align to TRBD1. The CDR3 extends over 16 amino acids. Per the germline V gene, CDR1 is MNHEY and CDR2 is SMNVEV (reference sequence). The V and J ends lost 2 bases and 3 bases, in that order; junction bases with no gene match: 6. The CDR3 is CASSLTGQGGYNEQFF. CDR3 DNA sequence: TGTGCCAGCAGTTTAACCGGACAGGGCGGCTACAATGAGCAGTTCTTC.

The J gene is TRBJ1-1, the V gene TRBV7-2, with D perhaps TRBD1 (5 bases). V gave up 2 bases and J gave up 4 bases, with 11 bases separating them. The germline V gene has CDR1 SGHTA and CDR2 FQGNSA. The CDR3 length is 14 residues. This chain's CDR3 is CASSLQGGSTEAFF. The CDR3 DNA reads TGTGCCAGCAGCTTACAGGGCGGGTCCACTGAAGCTTTCTTT.

CDR3 region: CAWSQGKSGNTIYF. CDR3 DNA: TGTGCCTGGAGTCAGGGGAAATCTGGAAACACCATATATTTT. The chain employs TRBV30 and TRBJ1-3; TRBD1 is a possible D gene (6 bases). The V end lost 2 bases, the J end lost 1 base, and 9 bases lay between the germline ends. The CDR3 contains 14 residues. Germline CDR1 and CDR2: GTSNPN and SVGIG (reference sequence).

To note about this clone: A read error may account for a junction end that differs from germline. V is TRBV18 and J is TRBJ2-3; the D gene is possibly TRBD2 (6 bases). The CDR3 is 13 residues long. Germline lookup yields CDR1 KGHSH and CDR2 LQKENI. CDR3 nucleotides: TGTGCCAGCTCACCACGGAGGGAGGAGGCGCACTATTTT. Translation gives CASSPRREEAHYF. Full variable domain (rest looked up from reference TRBV18 and TRBJ2-3): NAGVMQNPRHLVRRRGQEARLRCSPMKGHSHVYWYRQLPEEGLKFMVYLQKENIIDESGMPKERFSAEFPKEGPSILRIQQVVRGDSAAYFCASSPRREEAHYFGPGTRLTVL.

This sequence joins TRBV27 and TRBJ1-2, with D possibly being TRBD1 (5 bases). V was clipped by 5 bases and J by 5 bases, with 15 bases between them. Germline CDR1 MNHEY, CDR2 SMNVEV (reference sequence). The CDR3 covers 14 residues. The CDR3 DNA reads as TGTGCCAGCAGTCCCCCCGGGGGAGGGTATGGCTACACCTTC. Translated: CASSPPGGGYGYTF.

This clone was seen a handful of times. The chain carries TRBV4-3 and TRBJ1-1, with D unclear. The CDR3 length is 14 residues. Germline values: CDR1 LGHNA, CDR2 YSLEER. Trimming left V 5 bases short and J 6 bases short, with 16 bases between. CDR3 loop: CASSSGEFSAEAFF. The DNA of the CDR3 is TGCGCCAGCAGCTCTGGGGAGTTCAGTGCTGAAGCTTTCTTT.

The rearrangement links TRBV18 to TRBJ1-1, with 7 bases lining up with TRBD1. V was clipped by 2 bases and J by 5 bases; unmatched bases: 5. The CDR3 consists of 14 residues. CDR1 and CDR2 from the germline V gene are KGHSH and LQKENI. The CDR3 DNA is TGTGCCAGCTCACCAGAGGGGGCAGGGACTGAAGCTTTCTTT. Translating gives CASSPEGAGTEAFF.

The rearrangement uses TRBV7-2 and TRBJ2-2; TRBD2 might be the D (7 bases). Germline values: CDR1 SGHTA, CDR2 FQGNSA. The CDR3 contains 15 residues. Trimming removed 5 bases from V and 10 bases from J, with 20 bases in between. CDR3 loop: CASSPLGGGAKELFF. The CDR3 DNA reads TGTGCCAGCAGCCCTTTAGGTGGGGGGGCCAAGGAGCTGTTTTTT.

The chain joins TRBV11-2 to TRBJ2-5, with D perhaps TRBD1 (6 bases). The germline V and J ends were trimmed by 2 bases and 5 bases, with 15 bases remaining between them. Germline CDR1 and CDR2: SGHAT and FQNNGV. The CDR3 is made up of 15 amino acids. The CDR3 protein is CASSLTGQSWETQYF. DNA of the CDR3: TGTGCCAGCAGCTTAACGGGACAAAGCTGGGAGACCCAGTACTTC.

This clone was recorded once. The J gene is TRBJ1-6, the V gene TRBV6-5; D call uncertain. This CDR3 comprises 11 residues. Trimming pared 7 bases from V and 7 bases from J, leaving 5 bases between. Germline V lookup: CDR1 MNHEY, CDR2 SVGAGI. The CDR3 region has the DNA TGTGCCAGCACCTCAAATTCACCCCTCCACTTT. Its translation: CASTSNSPLHF.

V usage is TRBV18 and J usage is TRBJ1-1; 8 bases map to TRBD1. Trimming cost V 4 bases and J 1 base; bases outside gene matches: 5. The CDR3 extends over 15 amino acids. CDR1 and CDR2 (germline): KGHSH, LQKENI. The chain's CDR3 is CASSRGGTGNTEAFF. The CDR3 bases are TGTGCCAGCTCACGGGGCGGGACAGGGAACACTGAAGCTTTCTTT.

With regard to this clone: One end of the junction does not line up with germline, which may come from a read error. The J gene is TRBJ2-7, the V gene TRBV5-1; TRBD2 agrees at 7 bases. The CDR3 sequence is 12 residues long. Per germline, CDR1 SGHRS and CDR2 YFSETQ. CDR3 amino acids: CASSLGEAGGTF. The CDR3 nucleotides are TGCGCCAGCAGCTTGGGGGAGGCCGGGGGGACCTTC.

V usage is TRBV2 and J usage is TRBJ2-4, with D possibly matching TRBD2 (5 bases). The V and J ends lost 8 bases and 0 bases respectively, with 11 bases between them. CDR3 size: 14 residues. Germline loops: CDR1 SNHLY, CDR2 FYNNEI. This CDR3 reads CASLAGLAKNIQYF. CDR3 bases: TGTGCCAGCCTAGCCGGGCTAGCCAAAAACATTCAGTACTTC.

The rearrangement uses TRBV5-1 and TRBJ2-5; 7 bases match TRBD1. The J segment lost 5 bases and the V segment lost 4 bases, leaving 11 bases of the junction unmatched. CDR1 and CDR2 from the germline V gene are SGHRS and YFSETQ. CDR3 length equals 15 residues. CDR3 in DNA: TGCGCCAGCAGCCTGGGGACAGCTAGAATGGAGACCCAGTACTTC. The encoded protein is CASSLGTARMETQYF.

The chain is built from TRBV14 and TRBJ1-3, with D unresolved. The CDR3 extends over 15 amino acids. CDR1 is SGHDN and CDR2 is FVKESK in the germline V gene. Trimming took 1 base from V and 0 from J, leaving 7 bases between them. The DNA for the CDR3 is TGTGCCAGCAGCCAAGCGAGGAGCTCTGGAAACACCATATATTTT. Protein product: CASSQARSSGNTIYF.

V is TRBV9 and J is TRBJ2-2; the D gene is possibly TRBD1 (5 bases). CDR1 is SGDLS and CDR2 is YYNGEE in the germline V gene. The CDR3 is made up of 17 amino acids. The ends were cut back, 4 bases at V and 4 bases at J, with 20 bases in the middle. Written as DNA, the CDR3 is TGTGCCAGCAGCTATATAGGGGCCTCCTCGAGCACCGGGGAGCTGTTTTTT. It specifies CASSYIGASSSTGELFF.

The chain links TRBV2 to TRBJ2-1, with a possible D match to TRBD1 (6 bases). Trimming took off 6 bases at V and 2 bases at J, with 14 bases between the two ends. The germline gives CDR1 SNHLY, CDR2 FYNNEI. The CDR3 runs to 15 residues. CDR3 DNA sequence: TGTGCCAGCAGAGATAGACAGGCAACCTACAATGAGCAGTTCTTC. This translates into CASRDRQATYNEQFF.

This chain links TRBV5-6 with TRBJ2-5, with D unresolved. This CDR3 contains 14 residues. Deletions cut 5 bases from V and 5 bases from J, with 16 bases between. CDR1 and CDR2 (germline): SGHDT, YYEEEE. The CDR3 region is CASSPQAVLETQYF. CDR3 DNA sequence: TGTGCCAGCAGTCCCCAGGCGGTATTGGAGACCCAGTACTTC.

The count of this clone is one. This chain links TRBV5-1 with TRBJ2-7; no definite D call. The germline gives CDR1 SGHRS, CDR2 YFSETQ. V lost 1 base, J lost 9 bases, and 14 bases lay in between. This CDR3 has 13 amino acids. CDR3 coding DNA: TGCGCCAGCAGCTTGAACTGGCTTAGTGGGCAGTACTTC. Encoded protein: CASSLNWLSGQYF.

V and J are TRBV10-1 and TRBJ1-1; D is uncertain. Germline CDR1 WNHNN, CDR2 SYGVQD (reference sequence). The length of the CDR3 is 13 residues. V lost 6 bases and J lost 1, with 9 bases in between. CDR3 region: CASSRTKNTEAFF. The CDR3 nucleotides read TGCGCCAGCAGCCGGACGAAGAACACTGAAGCTTTCTTT.